This T cell receptor (beta chain) comes out of a study of blood T cell repertoires in COVID-19. V shed 4 bases, J shed 0 bases, and the junction held 6 bases outside the gene matches. Germline CDR1 LGHDT, CDR2 YNNKEL (reference sequence). The CDR3 spans 15 residues. Libraries were prepared by immunoSEQ multiplex PCR; TCRdb keeps only in-frame clonotypes and omits some of them. The sample has some 200,000 clones, roughly 76% seen once. The V call is TRBV3-1 (or the pseudogene TRBV3-2), the J call TRBJ2-7; 7 bases match TRBD2. The source of this sequence is a woman aged 80 or older with COVID-19, enrolled during active disease. The sequenced sample was peripheral blood. The DNA of the CDR3 is TGTGCCAGCAGCCCATTGGCGGGAGCCTCCTACGAGCAGTACTTC. This sequence encodes CASSPLAGASYEQYF.